The entry below describes one TCR beta chain. Its antigen is not known. Trimming at V came to 3 bases and at J to 0 bases, leaving 8 bases not matched to a gene. The CDR3 extends over 15 amino acids. Germline loops: CDR1 DFQATT, CDR2 SNEGSKA (reference sequence). One entry per CDR3 protein results from TCRdb running MiXCR on the RT-PCR reads. In the table there are fewer than 250,000 distinct CDR3 sequences, about 15% of which are singletons. The data are from a study of response to subunit inactivated influenza vaccine. Study-level results: The study's authors posited that every seasonal influenza vaccination enlists few new T cells.

The sequencing used CD8+ T cells sorted from PBMCs, collected roughly 5 days after vaccination. The J gene is TRBJ2-7, the V gene TRBV20-1; 7 nucleotides match TRBD1. The TCR comes from a man in his fifties or sixties who received an inactivated influenza vaccine. The CDR3 sequence is CSASVVDRSSYEQYF. Written as DNA, the CDR3 is TGCAGTGCTAGTGTAGTGGACAGGAGCTCCTACGAGCAGTACTTC.